This passage covers 21 T cell receptor beta chains from one sample sequenced in a study of blood T cells in healthy people across ages. A second 7 to 11 cycle PCR used barcoded and J-beta primers. A single record per CDR3 protein comes from TCRdb applying MiXCR to the 5' RACE reads. The sample comprises about 780,000 distinct CDR3 sequences, about 46% of which are singletons, and 15% to 20% rests with the top ten. Source material: blood. These receptors were obtained from a man aged 80 or over in good health.

The chain carries TRBV3-1 and TRBJ2-6; no firm D call. In germline, CDR1 is LGHDT, CDR2 YNNKEL (reference sequence). The CDR3 has 14 residues. V lost 3 bases and J lost 4, with 7 bases in between. The CDR3 protein is CASSHASGANVLTF. The CDR3, as DNA: TGTGCCAGCAGCCACGCGTCGGGGGCCAACGTCCTGACTTTC.

This chain connects TRBV29-1 to TRBJ2-1; 7 nucleotides match TRBD2. V shed 6 bases and J 2 bases; nucleotides not matched to a gene: 7. In germline, CDR1 is SQVTM, CDR2 ANQGSEA. CDR3 length equals 14 residues. The CDR3 spells CSVERGDAYNEQFF. The CDR3 DNA follows: TGCAGCGTCGAACGGGGGGACGCCTACAATGAGCAGTTCTTC.

The chain employs TRBV5-1 and TRBJ2-1; perhaps TRBD2 as D (5 bases). This CDR3 is built from 15 residues. CDR1 and CDR2 (germline): SGHRS, YFSETQ. Trimming cost V 2 bases and J 0 bases, with 9 bases left between them. CDR3 sequence reads: CASSFSAGSYNEQFF. The CDR3 DNA sequence: TGCGCCAGCAGCTTCTCGGCGGGCTCCTACAATGAGCAGTTCTTC.

This clonotype was counted at least ten times. This chain links TRBV18 with TRBJ2-5; D perhaps matches TRBD1 (6 bases). The CDR3 contains 12 residues. Germline loops: CDR1 KGHSH, CDR2 LQKENI. Trimming took off 8 bases at V and 5 bases at J, with 12 bases between the two ends. CDR3 in amino acids: CASSPDRETQYF. The CDR3 region has the DNA TGTGCCAGCAGTCCCGACAGGGAGACCCAGTACTTC.

This clonotype was counted at least ten times. The chain employs TRBV20-1 and TRBJ2-3; 7 nucleotides agree with TRBD1. CDR1 is DFQATT and CDR2 is SNEGSKA in the germline V gene (reference sequence). J was trimmed by 1 base and V by 5 bases; bases with no gene match: 6. The CDR3 has 14 residues. The DNA for the CDR3 is TGCAGTGCTGACTCAGACAGGGGCACAGATACGCAGTATTTT. Its protein is CSADSDRGTDTQYF.

A single count supports this clonotype. CDR3 sequence reads: CSARGRVQTSGSYEQYF. The CDR3 DNA follows: TGCAGTGCTAGAGGCCGAGTACAGACTAGCGGGAGCTACGAGCAGTACTTC. This rearrangement joins TRBV20-1 to TRBJ2-7; 12 nucleotides align to TRBD2. This CDR3 has 17 amino acids. J gave up 3 bases and V 1 base, and 10 bases lay outside the gene matches. In germline, CDR1 is DFQATT, CDR2 SNEGSKA (reference sequence).

This clonotype was seen many times. The genes are TRBV20-1 and TRBJ2-3, with D possibly matching TRBD2 (5 bases). In germline, CDR1 is DFQATT, CDR2 SNEGSKA (reference sequence). The CDR3 length is 13 residues. V was clipped by 1 base and J by 3 bases, with 8 bases between them. As DNA, the CDR3 is TGCAGTGCTAGAGCCCCGGGGACAGATACGCAGTATTTT. Translated: CSARAPGTDTQYF.

Points on this clonotype: This may stem from a read error, because a much larger clone lies one nucleotide away. The gene calls are TRBV7-6 and TRBJ2-1, with 8 nucleotides matching TRBD1. From germline, CDR1 is SGHVS and CDR2 FNYEAQ. The V and J ends lost 6 bases and 10 bases, in that order; junction bases with no gene match: 20. The CDR3 is 17 residues long. CDR3 coding DNA: TGTGCCAGCAGTTCTAGTAGTTGGGCAGGGGGCTCCTACGAGCAGTTCTTC. It translates to CASSSSSWAGGSYEQFF.

The rearrangement links TRBV28 to TRBJ1-3; 9 bases map to TRBD1. Germline V gives CDR1 MDHEN, CDR2 SYDVKM. CDR3 length: 15 residues. V trimming: 6 bases; J trimming: 0 bases; junction bases outside the gene matches: 3. DNA of the CDR3: TGTGCCAGCAGAGGGACAGGGATCTCTGGAAACACCATATATTTT. Translation gives CASRGTGISGNTIYF. Full variable domain (rest looked up from reference TRBV28 and TRBJ1-3): DVKVTQSSRYLVKRTGEKVFLECVQDMDHENMFWYRQDPGLGLRLIYFSYDVKMKEKGDIPEGYSVSREKKERFSLILESASTNQTSMYLCASRGTGISGNTIYFGEGSWLTVV.

This chain joins TRBV7-8 and TRBJ2-7; 12 nucleotides line up with TRBD1. Germline CDR1 reads SGHVS; CDR2 reads FQNEAQ. This CDR3 is 17 amino acids long. Trimming took 5 bases from V and 6 from J; bases not matched to a gene: 14. CDR3 amino acids: CASSGRIPGQGASEQYF. CDR3 sequence (DNA): TGTGCCAGCAGCGGGCGTATTCCGGGACAGGGGGCATCCGAGCAGTACTTC.

This clonotype has ten or more counts. This chain joins TRBV3-1 and TRBJ2-1, with 7 nucleotides matching TRBD2. The V gene's germline CDR1 is LGHDT and CDR2 YNNKEL (reference sequence). The ends lost 4 bases at V and 7 bases at J; junction bases unmatched: 13. The CDR3 extends over 16 amino acids. In DNA, the CDR3 is TGTGCCAGCAGCCCTATCCGGGGTGGTAGCGGGAATGAGCAGTTCTTC. This codes for CASSPIRGGSGNEQFF.

This clonotype was detected only once. V gene TRBV10-3 combines with J gene TRBJ2-4; 16 positions agree with TRBD2. Germline CDR1 reads ENHRY; CDR2 reads SYGVKD. V dropped 6 bases and J dropped 1; count of bases not matched to a gene: 6. The CDR3 covers 18 residues. This chain's CDR3 is CAISPGLAGGQAKNIQYF. The DNA for the CDR3 is TGTGCCATCAGCCCGGGACTAGCGGGGGGGCAGGCCAAAAACATTCAGTACTTC.

V is TRBV20-1 and J is TRBJ1-5; D remains unclear. With 3 bases removed from V and 2 bases from J, the gap between germline ends came to 14 bases. From germline, CDR1 is DFQATT and CDR2 SNEGSKA (reference sequence). This CDR3 has 15 amino acids. The CDR3 DNA reads TGCAGTGCTAGTATCAGGAGGGCGGGCAATCAGCCCCAGCATTTT. Translating it yields CSASIRRAGNQPQHF.

This clonotype showed up just a few times. J is TRBJ2-1 and V is TRBV5-1, with 10 positions matching TRBD2. CDR1 is SGHRS, CDR2 YFSETQ, per germline. There are 15 residues in the CDR3. The junction had 9 bases not matched to a gene; V was cut back by 3 bases and J by 9 bases. CDR3 nucleotide sequence: TGCGCCAGCAGCTCCACTAGCGGGACCTACCGTGAGCAGTTCTTC. It is translated as CASSSTSGTYREQFF. Based on the CDR3 plus reference TRBV5-1 and TRBJ2-1, the full variable domain is KAGVTQTPRYLIKTRGQQVTLSCSPISGHRSVSWYQQTPGQGLQFLFEYFSETQRNKGNFPGRFSGRQFSNSRSEMNVSTLELGDSALYLCASSSTSGTYREQFFGPGTRLTVL.

The rearrangement joins TRBV2 to TRBJ2-5, with 7 positions matching TRBD2. This CDR3 has 12 amino acids. Trimming took 6 bases from V and 5 from J; bases not matched to a gene: 3. Germline-derived CDR1 and CDR2 are SNHLY and FYNNEI. The CDR3 DNA is TGTGCCAGCAGGAGACTAGCTGAGACCCAGTACTTC. Translated, it gives CASRRLAETQYF.

This clonotype was found a few times. The gene calls are TRBV27 and TRBJ2-5; 13 nucleotides line up with TRBD2. V gave up 4 bases and J gave up 1 base; unmatched junction bases: 3. This CDR3 contains 16 residues. The germline CDR1 and CDR2 sequences are MNHEY and SMNVEV (reference sequence). In nucleotides, the CDR3 is TGTGCCAGCAGTTACCGGACTAGCGGGGGCCAAGAGACCCAGTACTTC. Residues: CASSYRTSGGQETQYF.

Many counts were recorded for this clonotype. The rearrangement joins TRBV4-3 to TRBJ2-1; 7 bases fit TRBD2. The CDR3 has 12 residues. Looked up from germline, CDR1 is LGHNA and CDR2 is YSLEER. Losses at the gene ends were 8 bases for V and 9 bases for J; bases not matched to a gene: 7. The CDR3 here is CASGEGRVEQFF. The CDR3 region has the DNA TGCGCCAGCGGCGAGGGGAGGGTTGAGCAGTTCTTC.

This clonotype showed up just a few times. The J gene is TRBJ2-2, the V gene TRBV12-3 or TRBV12-4; the D gene is possibly TRBD2 (5 bases). V was clipped by 6 bases and J by 4 bases, with 12 bases between them. This CDR3 is built from 14 residues. Here the CDR3 DNA reads TGTGCCAGCAGACTAGGGATGGGCACCGGGGAGCTGTTTTTT. Amino acids: CASRLGMGTGELFF.

Written as DNA, the CDR3 is TGTGCCAGCAGTTTAGACGGGGACAGAGGGTCTCTAGATACGCAGTATTTT. Protein: CASSLDGDRGSLDTQYF. The J gene is TRBJ2-3, the V gene TRBV12-3 or TRBV12-4; 7 bases fit TRBD1. The CDR3 spans 17 residues. After removal of 1 base from V and 5 bases from J, the junction contained 12 bases not matched to a gene.

To note about this clonotype: One end of the junction fails to match germline, which may point to a read error. The chain carries TRBV5-1 and TRBJ1-6, with D possibly TRBD1 on 5 matching bases. The CDR3 runs 16 residues. From germline, CDR1 is SGHRS and CDR2 YFSETQ. For the CDR3, the DNA is TGCGCCAACAGCTTGGGACGGCCGGGTAATAATTCACCCCTCCACTTT. It specifies CANSLGRPGNNSPLHF. The full variable domain, in which reference TRBV5-1 and TRBJ1-6 provide the parts outside the CDR3, is KAGVTQTPRYLIKTRGQQVTLSCSPISGHRSVSWYQQTPGQGLQFLFEYFSETQRNKGNFPGRFSGRQFSNSRSEMNVSTLELGDSALYLCANSLGRPGNNSPLHFGNGTRLTVT.

The V gene is TRBV12-3 or TRBV12-4, the J gene TRBJ2-1; D call uncertain. Deletions cut 8 bases from V and 8 bases from J, with 10 bases between. The CDR3 is made up of 11 amino acids. CDR3 nucleotide sequence: TGTGCCAGCGCGGAGATGGATGAGCAGTTCTTC. It encodes CASAEMDEQFF.